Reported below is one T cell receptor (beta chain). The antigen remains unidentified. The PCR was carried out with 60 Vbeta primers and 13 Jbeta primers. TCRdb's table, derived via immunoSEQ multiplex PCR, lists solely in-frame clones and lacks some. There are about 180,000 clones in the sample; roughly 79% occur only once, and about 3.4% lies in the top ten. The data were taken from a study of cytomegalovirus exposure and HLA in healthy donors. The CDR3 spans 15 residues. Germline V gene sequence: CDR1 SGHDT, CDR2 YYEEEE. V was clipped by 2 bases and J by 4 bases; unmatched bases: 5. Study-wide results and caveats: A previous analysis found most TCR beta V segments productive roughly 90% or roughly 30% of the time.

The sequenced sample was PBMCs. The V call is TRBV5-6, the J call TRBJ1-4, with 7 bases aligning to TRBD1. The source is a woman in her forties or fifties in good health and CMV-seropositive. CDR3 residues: CASSLLDRDNEKLFF. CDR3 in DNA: TGTGCCAGCAGCTTACTCGACAGGGATAATGAAAAACTGTTTTTT.